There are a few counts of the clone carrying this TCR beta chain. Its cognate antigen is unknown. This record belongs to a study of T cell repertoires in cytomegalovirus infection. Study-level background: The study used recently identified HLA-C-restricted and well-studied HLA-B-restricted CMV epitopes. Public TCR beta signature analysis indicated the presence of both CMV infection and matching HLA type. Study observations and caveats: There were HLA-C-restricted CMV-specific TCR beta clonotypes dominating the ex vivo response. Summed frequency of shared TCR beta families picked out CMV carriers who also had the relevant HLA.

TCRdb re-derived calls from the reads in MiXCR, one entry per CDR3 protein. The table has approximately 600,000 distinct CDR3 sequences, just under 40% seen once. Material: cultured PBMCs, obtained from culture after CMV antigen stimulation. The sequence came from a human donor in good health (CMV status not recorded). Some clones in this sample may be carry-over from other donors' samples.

The DNA of the CDR3 is TGCGCCAGCAGCCAGACTCTAGCACGAGAGACCCAGTACTTC. Translated: CASSQTLARETQYF. V gene TRBV4-3 combines with J gene TRBJ2-5; tentatively, D is TRBD2 (5 bases). The CDR3 has 14 residues. Germline V gives CDR1 LGHNA, CDR2 YSLEER. The ends were cut back, 3 bases at V and 4 bases at J, with 12 bases in the middle.